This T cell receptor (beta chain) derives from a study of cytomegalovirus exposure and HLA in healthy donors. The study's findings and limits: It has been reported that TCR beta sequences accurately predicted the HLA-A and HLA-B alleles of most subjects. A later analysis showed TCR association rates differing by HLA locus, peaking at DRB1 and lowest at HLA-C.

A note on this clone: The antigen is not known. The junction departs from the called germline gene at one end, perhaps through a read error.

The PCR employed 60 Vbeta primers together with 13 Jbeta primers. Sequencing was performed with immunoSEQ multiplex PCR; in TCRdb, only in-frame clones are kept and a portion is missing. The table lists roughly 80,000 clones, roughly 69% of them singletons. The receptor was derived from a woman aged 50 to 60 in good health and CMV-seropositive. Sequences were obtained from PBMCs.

The CDR3 protein is CASSMPGTVYNEQFF. The DNA for the CDR3 is TGTGCTAGCAGCATGCCCGGGACTGTATACAATGAGCAGTTCTTC. The rearrangement joins TRBV14 to TRBJ2-1; possibly TRBD2 for D (6 bases). The CDR3 runs to 15 residues. CDR1 and CDR2 from the germline V gene are SGHDN and FVKESK.